This T cell receptor (beta chain) was recorded in a study of blood T cell repertoires in COVID-19. Study as a whole: T cells, B-cell-depleted T cells, or PBMCs supplied cDNA or gDNA.

Cohort allocation depended upon clinical history that participants reported. Assay: immunoSEQ multiplex PCR; the TCRdb copy retains only in-frame clones and omits some. The profile shows roughly 400,000 clones, more than 85% of them singletons. Germline CDR1 reads SGHTA; CDR2 reads FQGTGA. V lost 1 base and J 7 bases, leaving 10 bases between the germline ends. This CDR3 has 13 amino acids. J is TRBJ2-5 and V is TRBV7-3; D possibly corresponds to TRBD1 (6 bases). The TCR comes from a middle-aged woman who had been exposed to COVID-19. Sample: PBMCs or T cells enriched from blood (not recorded which). CDR3 DNA sequence: TGTGCCAGCAGCTTAAACAGGGTGGGGACCCAGTACTTC. It specifies CASSLNRVGTQYF.